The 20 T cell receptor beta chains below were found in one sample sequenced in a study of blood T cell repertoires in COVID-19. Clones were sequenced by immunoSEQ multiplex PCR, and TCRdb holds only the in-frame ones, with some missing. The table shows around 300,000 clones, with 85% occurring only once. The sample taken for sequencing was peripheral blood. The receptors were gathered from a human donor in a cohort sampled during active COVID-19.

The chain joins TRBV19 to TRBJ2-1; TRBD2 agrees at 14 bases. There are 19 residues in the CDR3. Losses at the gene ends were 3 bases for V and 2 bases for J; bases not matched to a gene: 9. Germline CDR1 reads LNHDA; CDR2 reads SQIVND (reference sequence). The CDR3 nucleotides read TGTGCCAGTAGTATGCCTCCGGGACTAGCGGGAGCCACCTACAATGAGCAGTTCTTC. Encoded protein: CASSMPPGLAGATYNEQFF.

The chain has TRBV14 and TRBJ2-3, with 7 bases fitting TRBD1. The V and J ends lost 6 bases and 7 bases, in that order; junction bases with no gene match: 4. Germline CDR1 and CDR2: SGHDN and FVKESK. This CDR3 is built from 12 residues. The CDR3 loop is CASSPQGHTQYF. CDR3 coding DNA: TGTGCCAGCAGTCCACAGGGGCATACGCAGTATTTT.

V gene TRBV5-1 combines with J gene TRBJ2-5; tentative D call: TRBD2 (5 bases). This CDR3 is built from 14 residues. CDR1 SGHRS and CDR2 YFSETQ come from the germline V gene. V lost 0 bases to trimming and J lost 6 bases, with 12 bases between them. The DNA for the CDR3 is TGCGCCAGCAGCTTGGGACCCAGCGGTCAGACCCAGTACTTC. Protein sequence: CASSLGPSGQTQYF.

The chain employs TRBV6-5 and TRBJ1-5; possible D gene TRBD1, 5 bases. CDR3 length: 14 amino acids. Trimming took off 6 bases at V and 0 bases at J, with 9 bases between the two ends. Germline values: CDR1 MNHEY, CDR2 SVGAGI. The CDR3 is CASSRDSSNQPQHF. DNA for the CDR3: TGTGCCAGCAGCCGGGACTCTAGCAATCAGCCCCAGCATTTT.

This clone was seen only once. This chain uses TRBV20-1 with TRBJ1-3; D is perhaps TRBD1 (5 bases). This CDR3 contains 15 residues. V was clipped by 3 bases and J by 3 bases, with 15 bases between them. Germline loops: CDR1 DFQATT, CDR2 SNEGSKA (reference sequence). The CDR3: CSASLGGGNGNTIYF. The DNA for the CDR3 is TGCAGTGCTAGTTTGGGGGGTGGAAATGGAAACACCATATATTTT.

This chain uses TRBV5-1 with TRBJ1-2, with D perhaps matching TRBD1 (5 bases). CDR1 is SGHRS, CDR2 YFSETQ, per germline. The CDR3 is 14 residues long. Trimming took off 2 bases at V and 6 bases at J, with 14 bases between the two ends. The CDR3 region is CASSLGSPGDGYTF. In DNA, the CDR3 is TGCGCCAGCAGCTTAGGCAGCCCGGGGGATGGCTACACCTTC.

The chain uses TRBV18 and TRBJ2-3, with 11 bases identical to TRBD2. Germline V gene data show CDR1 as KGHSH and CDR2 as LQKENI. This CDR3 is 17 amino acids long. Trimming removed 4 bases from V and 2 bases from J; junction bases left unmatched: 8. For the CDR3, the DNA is TGTGCCAGCTCACTCGCGCAGACTAGCGGGACCACAGATACGCAGTATTTT. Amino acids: CASSLAQTSGTTDTQYF.

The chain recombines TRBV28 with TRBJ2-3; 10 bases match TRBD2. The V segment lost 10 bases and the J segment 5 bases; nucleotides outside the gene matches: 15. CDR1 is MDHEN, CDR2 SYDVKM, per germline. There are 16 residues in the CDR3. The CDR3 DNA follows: TGTGCCACCCTTTCTCCACTAGCGGGAAGGGTAGATACGCAGTATTTT. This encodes CATLSPLAGRVDTQYF. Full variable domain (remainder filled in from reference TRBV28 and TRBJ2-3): DVKVTQSSRYLVKRTGEKVFLECVQDMDHENMFWYRQDPGLGLRLIYFSYDVKMKEKGDIPEGYSVSREKKERFSLILESASTNQTSMYLCATLSPLAGRVDTQYFGPGTRLTVL.

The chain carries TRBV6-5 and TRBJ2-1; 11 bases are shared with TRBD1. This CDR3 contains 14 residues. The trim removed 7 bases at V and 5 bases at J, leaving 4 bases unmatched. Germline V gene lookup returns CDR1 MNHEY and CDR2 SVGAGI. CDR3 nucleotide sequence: TGTGCCAGCATTATGGACAGGGGGCACAATGAGCAGTTCTTC. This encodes CASIMDRGHNEQFF.

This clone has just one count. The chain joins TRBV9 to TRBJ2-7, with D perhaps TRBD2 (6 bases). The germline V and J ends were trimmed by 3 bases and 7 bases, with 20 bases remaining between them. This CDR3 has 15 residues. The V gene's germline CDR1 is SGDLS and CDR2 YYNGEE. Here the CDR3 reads CASSAGTHGAREQYF. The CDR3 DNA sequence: TGTGCCAGCAGCGCGGGGACTCACGGAGCCCGGGAGCAGTACTTC. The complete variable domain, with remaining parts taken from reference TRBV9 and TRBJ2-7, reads DSGVTQTPKHLITATGQRVTLRCSPRSGDLSVYWYQQSLDQGLQFLIQYYNGEERAKGNILERFSAQQFPDLHSELNLSSLELGDSALYFCASSAGTHGAREQYFGPGTRLTVT.

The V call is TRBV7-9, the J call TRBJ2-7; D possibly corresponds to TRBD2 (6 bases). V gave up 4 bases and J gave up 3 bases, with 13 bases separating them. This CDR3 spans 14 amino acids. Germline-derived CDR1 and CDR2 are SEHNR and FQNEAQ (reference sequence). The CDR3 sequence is CASSSGRELYEQYF. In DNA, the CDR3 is TGTGCCAGCAGCTCGGGACGGGAGCTCTACGAGCAGTACTTC.

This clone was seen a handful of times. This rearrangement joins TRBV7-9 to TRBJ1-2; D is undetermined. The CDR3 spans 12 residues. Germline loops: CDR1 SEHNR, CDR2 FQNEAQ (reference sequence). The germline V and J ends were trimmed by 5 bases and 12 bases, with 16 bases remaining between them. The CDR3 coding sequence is TGTGCCAGCAGCCAAGAGAACCGGAGGCACACCTTC. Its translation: CASSQENRRHTF.

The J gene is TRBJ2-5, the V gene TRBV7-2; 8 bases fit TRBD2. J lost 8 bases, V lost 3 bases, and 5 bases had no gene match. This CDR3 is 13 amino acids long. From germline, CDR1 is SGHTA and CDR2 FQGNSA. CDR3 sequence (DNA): TGTGCCAGCAGCTTTTCAGCGGGAGATACCCAGTACTTC. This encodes CASSFSAGDTQYF.

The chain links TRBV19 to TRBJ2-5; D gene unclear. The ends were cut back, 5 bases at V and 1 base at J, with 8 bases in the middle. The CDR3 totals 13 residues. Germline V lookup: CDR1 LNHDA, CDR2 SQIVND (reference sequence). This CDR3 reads CASSFQAQETQYF. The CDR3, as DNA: TGTGCCAGTAGTTTTCAGGCCCAAGAGACCCAGTACTTC.

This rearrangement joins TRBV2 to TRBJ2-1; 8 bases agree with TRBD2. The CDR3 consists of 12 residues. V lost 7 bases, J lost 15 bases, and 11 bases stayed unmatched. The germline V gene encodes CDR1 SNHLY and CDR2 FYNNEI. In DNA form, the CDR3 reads TGTGCCAGCACCCAAGGACTAGCTCCCCCGTTCTTC. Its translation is CASTQGLAPPFF. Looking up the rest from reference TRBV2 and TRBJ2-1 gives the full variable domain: EPEVTQTPSHQVTQMGQEVILRCVPISNHLYFYWYRQILGQKVEFLVSFYNNEISEKSEIFDDQFSVERPDGSNFTLKIRSTKLEDSAMYFCASTQGLAPPFFGPGTRLTVL.

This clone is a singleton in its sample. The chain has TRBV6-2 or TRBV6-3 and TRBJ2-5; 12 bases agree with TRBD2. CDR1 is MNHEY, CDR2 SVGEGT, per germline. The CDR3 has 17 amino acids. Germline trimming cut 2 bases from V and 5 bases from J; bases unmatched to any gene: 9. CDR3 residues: CASSYGLAGGPRETQYF. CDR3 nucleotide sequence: TGTGCCAGCAGTTACGGGCTAGCGGGAGGGCCCAGGGAGACCCAGTACTTC.

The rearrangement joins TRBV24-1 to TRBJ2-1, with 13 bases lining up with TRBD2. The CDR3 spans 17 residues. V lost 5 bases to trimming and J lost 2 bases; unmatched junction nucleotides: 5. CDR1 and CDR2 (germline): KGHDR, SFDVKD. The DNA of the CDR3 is TGTGCCACCAGTGGGACTAGCGGGAGTGAAGCCTACAATGAGCAGTTCTTC. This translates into CATSGTSGSEAYNEQFF.

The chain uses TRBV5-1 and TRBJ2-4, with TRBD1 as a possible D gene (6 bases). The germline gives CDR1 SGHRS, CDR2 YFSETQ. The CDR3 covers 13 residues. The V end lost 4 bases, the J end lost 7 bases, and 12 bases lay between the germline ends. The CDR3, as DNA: TGCGCCAGCAGCCCGACAGGAACGAACATTCAGTACTTC. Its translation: CASSPTGTNIQYF.

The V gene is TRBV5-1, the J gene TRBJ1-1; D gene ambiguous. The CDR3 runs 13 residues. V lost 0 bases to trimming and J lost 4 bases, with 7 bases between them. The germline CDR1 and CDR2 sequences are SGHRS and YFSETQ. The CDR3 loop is CASSLEEGTEAFF. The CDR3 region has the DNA TGCGCCAGCAGCTTGGAGGAGGGCACTGAAGCTTTCTTT.

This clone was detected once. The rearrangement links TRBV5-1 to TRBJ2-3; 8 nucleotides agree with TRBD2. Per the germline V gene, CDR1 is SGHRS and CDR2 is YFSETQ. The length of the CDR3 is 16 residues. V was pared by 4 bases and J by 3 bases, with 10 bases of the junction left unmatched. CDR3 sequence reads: CASSPTRGTRTDTQYF. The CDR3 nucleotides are TGCGCCAGCAGCCCCACGAGGGGGACTAGAACAGATACGCAGTATTTT.